This T cell receptor (beta chain) was profiled in a study of T cells in Graves' hyperthyroidism and ophthalmopathy. Uncontrolled infection, other autoimmune disease, pregnancy or lactation led to exclusion. Thyroid ultrasound, orbital computed tomography, clinical symptoms, and serum thyroxine and TRAb underpinned diagnoses. RNA transcripts gave rise to amplified TCR beta CDR3 regions. The primer set for the first-round RT-PCR of the TCR CDR3 was HTBI. TCRdb recomputed calls from the multiplex PCR reads with MiXCR, one row per CDR3 protein. This table holds 650,000 to 800,000 distinct CDR3 sequences, 45% found once. This clonotype was picked up a small number of times. Antigen specificity is unknown. This CDR3 is built from 15 residues. Germline trimming cut 4 bases from V and 3 bases from J; bases unmatched to any gene: 8. CDR1 is ENHRY, CDR2 SYGVKD, per germline. The study's findings and limits: Blood samples included most of the expanded thyroid clonotypes exceeding 0.001.

The sequence was collected from an adult man with Graves' disease, either hyperthyroidism or ophthalmopathy (not recorded which). The genes are TRBV10-3 and TRBJ2-5; 7 bases align to TRBD1. What was sequenced was peripheral blood or thyroid tissue (not recorded which). CDR3 loop: CAISGLQGMKETQYF. The DNA of the CDR3 is TGTGCCATCAGTGGTTTACAGGGGATGAAAGAGACCCAGTACTTC.